This TCR beta chain was captured in a study of T cell repertoires in cytomegalovirus infection. On the study more broadly: CMV epitopes used comprised recently identified HLA-C-restricted ones and well-studied HLA-B-restricted ones.

Only a few counts were recorded for this clonotype. Its antigen is still unknown. The CDR3 totals 13 residues. Germline V gene data show CDR1 as MNHNS and CDR2 as SASEGT. The junction had 4 bases not matched to a gene; V was cut back by 5 bases and J by 4 bases. TCRdb re-derived calls from the reads in MiXCR, one entry per CDR3 protein. The data hold about 570,000 distinct CDR3 sequences, with roughly 42% observed a single time. The rearrangement links TRBV6-1 to TRBJ2-7; 8 bases are shared with TRBD2. The specimen comprised cultured PBMCs, sampled from culture after CMV antigen stimulation. This TCR derives from a human donor in good health (CMV status not recorded). Some clones in this sample may be carry-over from other donors' samples. The CDR3, as DNA: TGTGCCAGCAGTAGGAGCGGGAGTTACGAGCAGTACTTC. Translation gives CASSRSGSYEQYF.